What follows is one T cell receptor (beta chain) and its context. Its target is not known. Genomic DNA template from tumor biopsies or peripheral blood, 616 ng to 6,004 ng input. The germline V gene has CDR1 KGHSH and CDR2 LQKENI. The CDR3 covers 14 residues. Trimming shortened V by 5 bases and J by 3 bases, and 13 bases separated the two germline ends. Profiling relied on immunoSEQ multiplex PCR, and the TCRdb table lists in-frame clones only, not all of them. The table has 45,000 or so clones, 79% seen once. This record belongs to a study of T cells in tumors after PD-1 blockade. Study-level background: Blood samples averaged around 120,000 templates (range about 24,679-260,000) and approximately 37,000 unique clonotypes. Whole-study findings and limits: About 45% of tumor TCR clonotypes were also found in blood.

The sequencing here drew on PBMCs, taken before anti-PD-1 therapy. V and J are TRBV18 and TRBJ2-5; a possible D gene is TRBD1 (6 bases). The receptor was isolated from a human donor with advanced basal cell or squamous cell carcinoma (not recorded which). The CDR3 DNA reads as TGTGCCAGCTCAACGGGACACGTTGAAGAGACCCAGTACTTC. This translates into CASSTGHVEETQYF.